What follows describes a single T cell receptor (beta chain). Its antigen is undetermined. These data are taken from a study of a mutant IDH1 vaccine in newly diagnosed glioma. The table came from immunoSEQ multiplex PCR; TCRdb's copy has only in-frame clones and leaves some out. The sample yields approximately 82,000 clones, 85% seen once. The V gene end was trimmed by 4 bases and the J gene end by 6 bases; junction bases not matched to a gene: 7. Germline lookup yields CDR1 GTSNPN and CDR2 SVGIG (reference sequence). This CDR3 comprises 14 residues. The time point is: week 23, last vaccination. Alongside topical imiquimod, each dose of vaccine comprised 300 ug of mutant IDH1 20-mer peptide.

The input for sequencing was PBMCs, taken from a glioma patient whose treatment included an IDH1 peptide vaccine. The TCR originated in a man younger than 45 with glioma. Some clones in this sample may be carry-over from other donors' samples. This rearrangement joins TRBV30 to TRBJ2-2; 8 bases are shared with TRBD2. CDR3 residues: CAWKGLAGPGELFF. CDR3 nucleotides: TGTGCCTGGAAAGGACTAGCAGGGCCCGGGGAGCTGTTTTTT.